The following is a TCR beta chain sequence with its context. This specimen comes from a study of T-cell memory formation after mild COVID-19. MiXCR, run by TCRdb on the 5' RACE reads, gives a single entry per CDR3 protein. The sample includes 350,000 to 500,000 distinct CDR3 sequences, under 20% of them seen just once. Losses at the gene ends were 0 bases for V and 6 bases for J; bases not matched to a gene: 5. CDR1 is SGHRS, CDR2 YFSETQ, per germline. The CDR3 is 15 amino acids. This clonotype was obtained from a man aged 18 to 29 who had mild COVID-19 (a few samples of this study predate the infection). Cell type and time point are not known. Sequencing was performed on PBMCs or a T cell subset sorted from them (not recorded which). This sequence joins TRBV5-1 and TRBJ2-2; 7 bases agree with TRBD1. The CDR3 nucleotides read TGCGCCAGCAGCTTGGACACAGGGGTGGCCGGGGAGCTGTTTTTT. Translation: CASSLDTGVAGELFF.